Following are 21 T cell receptor beta chains from one sample sequenced in a study of lymphopenia after photon versus proton radiotherapy (dated by TCRdb to about 2019). The protocol used for the library was the immunoSEQ multiplex PCR assay. Not all clones reach the TCRdb copy of this immuneACCESS table, which keeps in-frame sequences only. Checked studies attribute under half of the gap to unresolved V genes and leave the rest unexplained. In this sample the table shows about 70,000 clones, 85% to 95% of which occur a single time. Of the sample, about 2.2% falls within the top ten clones. The source material was peripheral blood, sampled from a patient treated with photon-based radiotherapy. These receptors all stem from a woman between 40 and 50 years old with cholangiocarcinoma.

J is TRBJ1-6 and V is TRBV6-1; D remains unclear. Germline-derived CDR1 and CDR2 are MNHNS and SASEGT. With 5 bases removed from V and 10 bases from J, the gap between germline ends came to 15 bases. CDR3 size: 14 residues. The DNA for the CDR3 is TGTGCCAGCAGTTCACTGGAAACAAAATCACCCCTCCACTTT. It translates to CASSSLETKSPLHF.

The chain recombines TRBV21-1 with TRBJ2-7; the DNA was not used to check the table's D call, TRBD1. TRBV21-1 is a documented pseudogene. This CDR3 region has 18 residues. Here the CDR3 DNA reads TGTGCCAGCAGCAAAGTGGGTGGGGAGGGACAGGGAGCCTACGAGCAGTACTTC. This sequence encodes CASSKVGGEGQGAYEQYF.

This chain links TRBV6-1 with TRBJ1-1; TRBD1 matches 7 bases. V was pared by 6 bases and J by 4 bases, with 11 bases of the junction left unmatched. CDR3 length: 15 residues. Germline CDR1 MNHNS, CDR2 SASEGT. The CDR3 here is CASSPLTGMSTEAFF. The DNA of the CDR3 is TGTGCCAGCAGCCCTCTGACAGGGATGAGCACTGAAGCTTTCTTT.

This chain uses TRBV19 with TRBJ1-5; D call uncertain. Trimming removed 5 bases at V and 0 bases at J, with 11 bases between. The CDR3 is 15 amino acids. Per germline, CDR1 LNHDA and CDR2 SQIVND (reference sequence). The CDR3 DNA reads TGTGCCAGTAGTGACGGACGGTATAGCAATCAGCCCCAGCATTTT. Translating it yields CASSDGRYSNQPQHF.

This clone has just a few counts. CDR3 loop: CASKGDGYTF. Written as DNA, the CDR3 is TGCGCCAGCAAGGGGGATGGCTACACCTTC. The chain couples TRBV10-2 to TRBJ1-2; a possible D gene is TRBD1 (6 bases). The CDR3 contains 10 residues. The V end was cut by 7 bases, the J end by 6 bases, with 6 bases between. Germline V gives CDR1 WSHSY, CDR2 SAAADI.

The V and J genes are TRBV7-2 and TRBJ1-6; 8 bases agree with TRBD1. This CDR3 spans 15 amino acids. Germline V gene sequence: CDR1 SGHTA, CDR2 FQGNSA. V was clipped by 5 bases and J by 9 bases; unmatched bases: 9. The CDR3 DNA reads TGTGCCAGCAGCGACCCAGGGACAGGAAGTTCACCCCTCCACTTT. It yields the protein CASSDPGTGSSPLHF.

The gene calls are TRBV6-5 and TRBJ2-2, with TRBD1 matching over 9 bases. V shed 7 bases and J 3 bases; nucleotides not matched to a gene: 3. This CDR3 is built from 14 residues. Germline lookup yields CDR1 MNHEY and CDR2 SVGAGI. The CDR3 DNA is TGTGCCAGCACGGACAGGGGATACACCGGGGAGCTGTTTTTT. Amino acids: CASTDRGYTGELFF.

The count of this clone is one. The chain joins TRBV30 to TRBJ2-2; D may be TRBD1 (6 bases). Trimming removed 0 bases at V and 4 bases at J, with 9 bases between. Looked up from germline, CDR1 is GTSNPN and CDR2 is SVGIG (reference sequence). The CDR3 is made up of 14 amino acids. The DNA for the CDR3 is TGTGCCTGGAGTGTAGGGGGAATCACCGGGGAGCTGTTTTTT. Its translation is CAWSVGGITGELFF.

J is TRBJ2-7 and V is TRBV7-2; tentative D call: TRBD2 (7 bases). V gave up 2 bases and J gave up 7 bases, with 18 bases separating them. In germline, CDR1 is SGHTA, CDR2 FQGNSA. This CDR3 spans 15 amino acids. The CDR3 bases are TGTGCCAGCAGCTTATCCCGAGGGGGGGGAATTGAGCAGTACTTC. This codes for CASSLSRGGGIEQYF.

The V gene is TRBV29-1, the J gene TRBJ1-2, with a tentative D call TRBD1 (5 bases). From germline, CDR1 is SQVTM and CDR2 ANQGSEA. The CDR3 has 14 residues. V was trimmed by 2 bases and J by 8 bases, leaving 18 bases between them. The CDR3 sequence is CSVEIRDGDKGYTF. DNA for the CDR3: TGCAGCGTTGAAATAAGGGACGGTGATAAAGGCTACACCTTC.

This chain joins TRBV27 and TRBJ2-2; TRBD2 aligns across 10 bases. The V and J ends lost 5 bases and 5 bases, in that order; junction bases with no gene match: 5. The CDR3 has 15 amino acids. In germline, CDR1 is MNHEY, CDR2 SMNVEV (reference sequence). The CDR3 loop reads CASSILAGVTGELFF. In DNA form, the CDR3 reads TGTGCCAGCAGTATTCTAGCGGGGGTTACCGGGGAGCTGTTTTTT.

The CDR3 DNA sequence: TGTGCCAGCAGCGTACGAGGGACTAGCGGGAGAGGGAGCACAGATACGCAGTATTTT. Translation gives CASSVRGTSGRGSTDTQYF. This rearrangement joins TRBV9 to TRBJ2-3, with 14 bases that match TRBD2. This CDR3 has 19 amino acids. Per germline, CDR1 SGDLS and CDR2 YYNGEE. The trim removed 1 base at V and 0 bases at J, leaving 7 bases unmatched.

The chain employs TRBV7-3 and TRBJ2-1; TRBD2 matches at 8 bases. The CDR3 sequence is 15 residues long. The V gene end was trimmed by 4 bases and the J gene end by 6 bases; junction bases not matched to a gene: 8. Germline loops: CDR1 SGHTA, CDR2 FQGTGA. CDR3 bases: TGTGCCAGCAGCTCCGGGGTAGCGGGGATCAATGAGCAGTTCTTC. This gives the protein CASSSGVAGINEQFF.

The chain couples TRBV4-1 to TRBJ1-2, with 7 bases fitting TRBD1. The germline V gene encodes CDR1 MGHRA and CDR2 YSYEKL. Trimming removed 6 bases from V and 2 bases from J; junction bases left unmatched: 9. There are 15 residues in the CDR3. The CDR3 DNA reads TGCGCCAGCAGGCCAGCTCAGACAGGGAACTATGGCTACACCTTC. It specifies CASRPAQTGNYGYTF.

The V and J genes are TRBV28 and TRBJ2-7; no clear D gene. The CDR3 contains 14 residues. The V end was cut by 3 bases, the J end by 2 bases, with 11 bases between. In germline, CDR1 is MDHEN, CDR2 SYDVKM. The CDR3, as DNA: TGTGCCAGCAGTTTGGGCCCGATTACCTACGAGCAGTACTTC. This translates into CASSLGPITYEQYF.

This chain uses TRBV6-6 with TRBJ1-2; D not resolved. V gave up 6 bases and J gave up 6 bases, with 20 bases separating them. This CDR3 region has 15 residues. Germline CDR1 reads MNHNY; CDR2 reads SVGAGI (reference sequence). CDR3 DNA: TGTGCCAGCAGCCCAAACCCACACTTGATACATGGCTACACCTTC. Translating it yields CASSPNPHLIHGYTF.

V and J are TRBV30 and TRBJ2-1, with D possibly being TRBD1 (6 bases). The CDR3 sequence is 13 residues long. V was cut by 0 bases and J by 10 bases, with 13 bases left in between. CDR1 is GTSNPN and CDR2 is SVGIG in the germline V gene (reference sequence). The CDR3 DNA follows: TGTGCCTGGAGTGTAGGCAGGGGATGGGAGCAGTTCTTC. Protein sequence: CAWSVGRGWEQFF.

The chain employs TRBV12-5 and TRBJ2-2, with 13 positions matching TRBD2. This CDR3 has 17 amino acids. With V trimmed by 7 bases and J by 7 bases, 12 bases remained unmatched. CDR1 LGHNT and CDR2 FRNRAP come from the germline V gene. The CDR3 sequence is CASAQSRTSGRSGELFF. CDR3 nucleotide sequence: TGTGCTAGTGCTCAATCGCGGACTAGCGGGAGAAGCGGGGAGCTGTTTTTT.

This chain uses TRBV4-1 with TRBJ2-3, with TRBD2 identical over 8 bases. The V and J ends lost 2 bases and 6 bases, in that order; junction bases with no gene match: 4. CDR3 length: 14 amino acids. Germline lookup yields CDR1 MGHRA and CDR2 YSYEKL. CDR3: CASSQPRGGDTQYF. In DNA form, the CDR3 reads TGCGCCAGCAGCCAACCCCGGGGGGGGGATACGCAGTATTTT.

The J gene is TRBJ1-2, the V gene TRBV30; D is unclear. CDR1 is GTSNPN and CDR2 is SVGIG in the germline V gene (reference sequence). CDR3 length: 15 amino acids. With 3 bases removed from V and 4 bases from J, the gap between germline ends came to 18 bases. CDR3 sequence: CAWSLEGLLRYGYTF. CDR3 nucleotide sequence: TGTGCCTGGAGCCTGGAGGGCCTACTACGCTATGGCTACACCTTC.

V usage is TRBV9 and J usage is TRBJ2-5; TRBD1 or TRBD2 may be the D gene (5 bases each). The CDR3 loop spans 14 amino acids. The germline V gene has CDR1 SGDLS and CDR2 YYNGEE. Trimming removed 0 bases at V and 4 bases at J, with 10 bases between. The CDR3 spells CASSVVPGTETQYF. The CDR3 coding sequence is TGTGCCAGCAGCGTAGTCCCAGGGACAGAGACCCAGTACTTC.